The 10 T cell receptor beta chains below all came from one sample that was sequenced in a study of regulatory T cells in long-lasting Graves disease. This sample's time point: newly diagnosed GD, antithyroid drugs for less than 3 months. PBMC-derived RNA was used for the TCR library. Arm-PCR of CDR3 regions with iRepertoire HTBI primers generated TCR beta libraries. TCRdb passed the multiplex PCR reads through MiXCR, listing each CDR3 protein once. The top ten clones hold about 10% of a sample with roughly 500,000 distinct CDR3 sequences, 13% of them seen once. This sample also belongs to another study, concerning T cells in Graves' hyperthyroidism and ophthalmopathy.

Material: peripheral blood mononuclear cells (PBMCs), obtained at new diagnosis, from a patient treated with antithyroid drugs. All receptors come from a man aged 25 to 40 with Graves disease.

The chain uses TRBV2 and TRBJ2-2, with 7 bases lining up with TRBD2. With 4 bases clipped from V and 3 bases from J, the junction kept 14 bases outside the gene matches. The CDR3 consists of 18 residues. In germline, CDR1 is SNHLY, CDR2 FYNNEI. CDR3 sequence reads: CASSGSARREIYTGELFF. The CDR3 nucleotides are TGTGCCAGCAGTGGGAGTGCTAGGCGGGAGATTTACACCGGGGAGCTGTTTTTT.

This clonotype came up many times. The chain joins TRBV7-3 to TRBJ1-5, with D maybe TRBD1 (5 bases). The CDR3 sequence is 13 residues long. CDR1 SGHTA and CDR2 FQGTGA come from the germline V gene. The V end was cut by 2 bases, the J end by 8 bases, with 10 bases between. CDR3 nucleotides: TGTGCCAGCAGCTTAGCCCGGGGGGAGCCCCAGCATTTT. The encoded protein is CASSLARGEPQHF.

This clonotype came up many times. The J gene is TRBJ1-2, the V gene TRBV11-2; D unclear. Germline CDR1 is SGHAT and CDR2 is FQNNGV. Trimming shortened V by 2 bases and J by 8 bases, and 15 bases separated the two germline ends. The CDR3 spans 14 residues. For the CDR3, the DNA is TGTGCCAGCAGCTTATTTGTCAGCGGAGGAGGCTACACCTTC. Translated: CASSLFVSGGGYTF. The whole variable domain, filled in from reference TRBV11-2 and TRBJ1-2, reads EAGVAQSPRYKIIEKRQSVAFWCNPISGHATLYWYQQILGQGPKLLIQFQNNGVVDDSQLPKDRFSAERLKGVDSTLKIQPAKLEDSAVYLCASSLFVSGGGYTFGSGTRLTVV.

Many counts were recorded for this clonotype. This chain uses TRBV3-1 with TRBJ1-4, with 8 bases matching TRBD1. The CDR3 sequence is 16 residues long. The V gene end was trimmed by 2 bases and the J gene end by 7 bases; junction bases not matched to a gene: 9. CDR1 is LGHDT and CDR2 is YNNKEL in the germline V gene (reference sequence). The CDR3 sequence: CASSQRPMGQVEKLFF. CDR3 coding DNA: TGTGCCAGCAGCCAAAGACCTATGGGACAGGTTGAAAAACTGTTTTTT.

Regarding this clonotype: A junction boundary mismatches the germline segment, possibly from a read error. This rearrangement joins TRBV7-2 to TRBJ1-6, with D possibly matching TRBD1 (5 bases). This CDR3 spans 16 amino acids. CDR1 is SGHTA and CDR2 is FQGNSA in the germline V gene. CDR3 region: CAGSLEAWGVGSPLHF. CDR3 in DNA: TGTGCCGGCAGCTTAGAGGCTTGGGGGGTCGGCTCACCCCTCCACTTT.

The gene calls are TRBV18 and TRBJ2-7, with 9 positions matching TRBD1. This CDR3 comprises 17 residues. Germline V gene data show CDR1 as KGHSH and CDR2 as LQKENI. J gave up 4 bases and V 2 bases, and 12 bases lay outside the gene matches. The CDR3 DNA follows: TGTGCCAGCTCACCAGGGTCACGAGGACAGGGGTGGTACGAGCAGTACTTC. Encoded protein: CASSPGSRGQGWYEQYF.

There are many counts of this clonotype. This chain connects TRBV12-3 or TRBV12-4 to TRBJ2-7; the D is unclear. The V end lost 3 bases, the J end lost 3 bases, and 9 bases lay between the germline ends. The CDR3 covers 13 residues. CDR3 sequence: CASSFGADYEQYF. DNA of the CDR3: TGTGCCAGCAGTTTTGGAGCAGACTACGAGCAGTACTTC.

This clonotype occurred a few times. This may be a read error: a much more frequent sequence differs by one nucleotide. The chain is built from TRBV25-1 and TRBJ2-1; TRBD1 matches 9 bases. With V trimmed by 4 bases and J by 6 bases, 4 bases remained unmatched. This CDR3 is 14 amino acids long. The germline V gene encodes CDR1 MGHDK and CDR2 SYGVNS. CDR3 sequence: CASSVWGQGNEQFF. The CDR3 DNA sequence: TGTGCCAGCAGTGTATGGGGACAGGGCAATGAGCAGTTCTTC.

This clonotype was observed many times. One end of the junction fails to match germline, which may point to a read error. This chain connects TRBV11-2 to TRBJ2-1, with 7 bases aligning to TRBD2. Looked up from germline, CDR1 is SGHAT and CDR2 is FQNNGV. The CDR3 runs 14 residues. The CDR3 loop is CASSAGLIYSEQFF. The CDR3 nucleotides read TGTGCCAGCAGCGCGGGACTAATCTACAGTGAGCAGTTCTTC.

V and J are TRBV14 and TRBJ1-5, with D hard to call. Germline values: CDR1 SGHDN, CDR2 FVKESK. This CDR3 comprises 15 residues. Trimming removed 4 bases at V and 7 bases at J, with 17 bases between. DNA of the CDR3: TGTGCCAGCAGCCCCTCGGCAGGCCGGAGACAGCCCCAGCATTTT. Encoded protein: CASSPSAGRRQPQHF.